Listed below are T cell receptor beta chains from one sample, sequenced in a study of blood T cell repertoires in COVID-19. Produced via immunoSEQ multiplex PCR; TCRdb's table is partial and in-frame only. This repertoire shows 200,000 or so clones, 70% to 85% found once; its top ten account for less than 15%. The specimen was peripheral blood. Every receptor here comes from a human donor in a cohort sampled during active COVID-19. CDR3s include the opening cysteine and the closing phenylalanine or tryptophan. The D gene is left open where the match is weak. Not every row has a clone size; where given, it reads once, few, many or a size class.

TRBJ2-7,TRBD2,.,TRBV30,CAWGKGLAVGEQYF,TGTGCCTGGGGAAAGGGACTAGCGGTGGGCGAGCAGTACTTC
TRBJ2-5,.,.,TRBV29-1,CSVLWRETQYF,TGCAGCGTTCTTTGGCGGGAGACCCAGTACTTC
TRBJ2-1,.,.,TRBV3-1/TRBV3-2,CASSQGAGPYNEQFF,TGTGCCAGCAGCCAAGGGGCGGGACCTTACAATGAGCAGTTCTTC
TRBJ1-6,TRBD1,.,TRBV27,CASSFWTGGSPLHF,TGTGCCAGCAGTTTCTGGACAGGGGGATCACCCCTCCACTTT
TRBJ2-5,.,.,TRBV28,CASSLRGAEETQYF,TGTGCCAGCAGTTTAAGAGGTGCCGAGGAGACCCAGTACTTC
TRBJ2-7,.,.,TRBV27,CASSPRSRADEQYF,TGTGCCAGCAGTCCCCGTTCCAGGGCGGACGAGCAGTACTTC
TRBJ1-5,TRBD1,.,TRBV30,CAWSVQGAQPQHF,TGTGCCTGGAGTGTACAGGGGGCACAGCCCCAGCATTTT
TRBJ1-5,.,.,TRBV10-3,CAISGQASNQPQHF,TGTGCCATCAGTGGACAGGCTAGCAATCAGCCCCAGCATTTT
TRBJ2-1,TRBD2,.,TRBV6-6,CASTLAGVGSYNEQFF,TGTGCCAGCACTCTAGCGGGAGTCGGCTCCTACAATGAGCAGTTCTTC
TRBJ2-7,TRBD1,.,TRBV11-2,CASSRTGDSYEQYF,TGTGCCAGCAGCAGGACAGGGGATTCCTACGAGCAGTACTTC
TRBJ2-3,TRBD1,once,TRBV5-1,CASSRGTGMTDTQYF,TGCGCCAGCAGCCGGGGGACAGGGATGACAGATACGCAGTATTTT
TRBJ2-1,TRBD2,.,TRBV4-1,CASTLAGGGEQFF,TGCGCCAGCACCCTAGCGGGAGGGGGTGAGCAGTTCTTC
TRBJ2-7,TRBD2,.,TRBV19,CASSGSQLAGAGEQYF,TGTGCCAGTAGTGGATCCCAACTAGCGGGAGCGGGTGAGCAGTACTTC
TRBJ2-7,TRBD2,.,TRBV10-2,CATTGTSASYEQYF,TGCGCCACGACTGGGACTAGCGCGTCCTACGAGCAGTACTTC
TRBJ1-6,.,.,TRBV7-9,CASSLGPGGSPLHF,TGTGCCAGCAGCCTCGGCCCCGGGGGTTCACCCCTCCACTTT
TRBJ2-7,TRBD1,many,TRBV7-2,CASSPSFTGVTYEQYF,TGTGCCAGCAGCCCCAGTTTTACAGGGGTAACCTACGAGCAGTACTTC
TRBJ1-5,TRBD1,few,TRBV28,CASSPRQGAQDQPQHF,TGTGCCAGCAGTCCCCGACAGGGGGCGCAGGATCAGCCCCAGCATTTT
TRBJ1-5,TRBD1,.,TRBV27,CASKLQGASNQPQHF,TGTGCCAGCAAGCTGCAGGGGGCTAGCAATCAGCCCCAGCATTTT
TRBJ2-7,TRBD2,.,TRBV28,CASSLGLAGARNF,TGTGCCAGCAGTTTGGGACTAGCGGGAGCCCGAAACTTC
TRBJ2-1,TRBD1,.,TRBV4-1,CASSPGQGPIYEQFF,TGCGCCAGCAGCCCGGGACAGGGGCCGATCTATGAGCAGTTCTTC
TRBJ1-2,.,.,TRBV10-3,CAISESWKGRYPTGDGYTF,TGTGCCATCAGTGAGTCGTGGAAAGGGCGCTACCCGACCGGGGATGGCTACACCTTC
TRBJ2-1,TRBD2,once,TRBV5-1,CASSFGASGLNEQFF,TGCGCCAGCAGCTTTGGGGCTAGCGGACTAAATGAGCAGTTCTTC
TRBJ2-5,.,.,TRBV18,CASSPPTGRGRGETQYF,TGTGCCAGCTCACCGCCAACCGGTCGAGGAAGGGGAGAGACCCAGTACTTC
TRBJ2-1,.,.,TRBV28,CASSRAPWAGNTNEQFF,TGTGCCAGCAGTCGAGCACCCTGGGCGGGCAATACCAATGAGCAGTTCTTC
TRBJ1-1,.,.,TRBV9,CASSPQGTLNTEAFF,TGTGCCAGCAGCCCCCAGGGGACCCTGAACACTGAAGCTTTCTTT
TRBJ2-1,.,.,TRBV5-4,CASSSQGGLYNEQFF,TGTGCCAGCAGCTCACAGGGAGGGCTCTACAATGAGCAGTTCTTC
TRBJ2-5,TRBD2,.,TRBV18,CASSLAGETQYF,TGTGCCAGCTCACTAGCGGGAGAGACCCAGTACTTC
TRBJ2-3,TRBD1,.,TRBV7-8,CASTPGTGGPDTQYF,TGTGCCAGCACCCCCGGGACAGGGGGCCCCGATACGCAGTATTTT
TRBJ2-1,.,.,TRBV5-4,CASSLGLSYNEQFF,TGTGCCAGCAGCTTAGGACTTTCCTACAATGAGCAGTTCTTC